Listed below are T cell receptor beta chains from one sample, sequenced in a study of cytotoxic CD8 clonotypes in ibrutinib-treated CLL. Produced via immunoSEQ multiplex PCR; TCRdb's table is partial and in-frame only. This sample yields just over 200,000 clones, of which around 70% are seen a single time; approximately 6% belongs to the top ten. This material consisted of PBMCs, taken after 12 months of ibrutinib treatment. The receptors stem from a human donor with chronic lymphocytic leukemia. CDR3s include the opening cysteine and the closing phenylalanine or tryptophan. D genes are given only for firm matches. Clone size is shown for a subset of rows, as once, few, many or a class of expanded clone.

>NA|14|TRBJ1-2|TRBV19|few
CASSMPGAVYGYTF
TGTGCCAGTAGTATGCCGGGGGCGGTCTATGGCTACACCTTC
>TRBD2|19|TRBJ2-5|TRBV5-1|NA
CASSLSVGTSGGALETQYF
TGCGCCAGCAGCTTGTCGGTTGGGACTAGCGGGGGAGCCCTGGAGACCCAGTACTTC
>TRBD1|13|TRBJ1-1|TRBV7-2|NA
CASSGTGYTEAFF
TGTGCCAGCAGTGGGACAGGCTACACTGAAGCTTTCTTT
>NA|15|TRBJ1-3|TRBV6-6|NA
CASSYLSLTGNTIYF
TGTGCCAGCAGTTACCTATCACTTACTGGAAACACCATATATTTT
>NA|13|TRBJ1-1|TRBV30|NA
CALSRGMETEAFF
TGTGCCCTCAGTAGGGGAATGGAGACTGAAGCTTTCTTT
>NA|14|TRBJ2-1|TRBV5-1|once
CASSLGERYNEQFF
TGCGCCAGCAGCTTGGGGGAAAGGTACAATGAGCAGTTCTTC
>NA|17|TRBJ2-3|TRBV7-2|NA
CASSTRTAGISTDTQYF
TGTGCCAGCAGCACCCGAACGGCGGGAATTAGCACAGATACGCAGTATTTT
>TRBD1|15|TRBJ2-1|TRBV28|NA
CASSLQGAPGNEQFF
TGTGCCAGCAGCCTACAGGGGGCGCCCGGTAATGAGCAGTTCTTC
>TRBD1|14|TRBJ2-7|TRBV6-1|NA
CASSELGQSYEQYF
TGTGCCAGCAGTGAATTGGGACAGTCCTACGAGCAGTACTTC
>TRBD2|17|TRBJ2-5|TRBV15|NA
CATSRDIAGGSVVAQYF
TGTGCCACCAGCAGAGATATAGCGGGAGGGTCAGTTGTGGCCCAGTACTTC
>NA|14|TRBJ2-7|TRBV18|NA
CASSPRWDSYEQYF
TGTGCCAGCTCACCACGGTGGGATTCCTACGAGCAGTACTTC
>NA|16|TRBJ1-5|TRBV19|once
CASSLGRVLANQPQHF
TGTGCCAGTAGCCTCGGAAGAGTTTTAGCAAATCAGCCCCAGCATTTT
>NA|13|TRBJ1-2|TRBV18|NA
CASSPPPGYGYTF
TGTGCCAGCTCACCACCCCCAGGCTATGGCTACACCTTC
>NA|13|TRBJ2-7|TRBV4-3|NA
CASSQANSYEQYF
TGCGCCAGCAGCCAGGCTAACTCCTACGAGCAGTACTTC
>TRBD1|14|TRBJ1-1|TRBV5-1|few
CASSPTGTAIEAFF
TGCGCCAGCAGCCCGACCGGGACAGCGATTGAAGCTTTCTTT
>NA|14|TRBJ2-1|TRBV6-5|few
CASSYGGAGYEQFF
TGTGCCAGCAGTTACGGGGGCGCAGGATATGAGCAGTTCTTC
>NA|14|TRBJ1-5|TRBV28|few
CASSPYRYNQPQHF
TGTGCCAGCAGTCCCTACAGGTACAATCAGCCCCAGCATTTT
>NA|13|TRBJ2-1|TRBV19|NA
CASRESGYNEQFF
TGTGCCAGTAGAGAGTCGGGCTACAATGAGCAGTTCTTC
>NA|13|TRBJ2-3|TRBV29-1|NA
CSVVVRVADTQYF
TGCAGCGTTGTTGTCAGGGTGGCAGATACGCAGTATTTT
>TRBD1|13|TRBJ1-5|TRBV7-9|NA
CASDRDGNQPQHF
TGTGCCAGCGACAGGGATGGCAATCAGCCCCAGCATTTT
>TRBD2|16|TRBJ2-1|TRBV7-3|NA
CASSPGLAGAYNEQFF
TGTGCCAGCAGCCCCGGACTAGCGGGAGCCTACAATGAGCAGTTCTTC
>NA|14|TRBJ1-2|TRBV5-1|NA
CASSLDRNLYGYTF
TGCGCCAGCAGCTTGGATCGGAACCTCTATGGCTACACCTTC
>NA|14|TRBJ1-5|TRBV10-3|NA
CAISGQGGNQPQHF
TGTGCCATCAGCGGACAAGGGGGCAATCAGCCCCAGCATTTT
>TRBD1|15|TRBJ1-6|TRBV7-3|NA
CASSPLDRVNSPLHF
TGTGCCAGCAGCCCTCTCGACAGGGTAAATTCACCCCTCCACTTT
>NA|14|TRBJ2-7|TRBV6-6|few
CASSYSSVYYEQYF
TGTGCCAGCAGTTACTCGAGCGTGTATTACGAGCAGTACTTC
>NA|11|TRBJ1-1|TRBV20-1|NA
CSARVDLQAFF
TGCAGTGCTAGAGTTGACCTCCAGGCTTTCTTT
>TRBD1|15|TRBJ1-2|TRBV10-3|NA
CAISETGGVDYGYTF
TGTGCCATCAGTGAGACAGGGGGGGTTGACTATGGCTACACCTTC
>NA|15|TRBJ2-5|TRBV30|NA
CAFAAGRTPFETQYF
TGTGCCTTTGCGGCAGGGCGAACACCATTTGAGACCCAGTACTTC
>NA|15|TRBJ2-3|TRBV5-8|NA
CASSFRQTLTDTQYF
TGTGCCAGCAGCTTTCGGCAGACCCTCACAGATACGCAGTATTTT
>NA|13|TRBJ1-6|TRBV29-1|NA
CSVEEGSGSPLHF
TGCAGCGTTGAAGAGGGCTCGGGCTCACCCCTCCACTTT
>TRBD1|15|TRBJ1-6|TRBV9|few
CASRGDSSYNSPLHF
TGTGCCAGCAGGGGGGACAGCTCCTATAATTCACCCCTCCACTTT
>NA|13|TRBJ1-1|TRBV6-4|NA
CASRDTVGTEAFF
TGTGCCAGCAGAGATACCGTAGGCACTGAAGCTTTCTTT
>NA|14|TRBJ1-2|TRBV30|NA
CAWVRWTAGYGYTF
TGTGCCTGGGTCCGGTGGACAGCAGGCTATGGCTACACCTTC
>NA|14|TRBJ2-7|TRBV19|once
CASSISGGVWEQYF
TGTGCCAGTAGTATTAGCGGAGGGGTCTGGGAGCAGTACTTC
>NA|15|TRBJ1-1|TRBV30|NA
CAWSPIQGLKREAFF
TGTGCCTGGAGCCCAATTCAGGGACTCAAACGGGAAGCTTTCTTT
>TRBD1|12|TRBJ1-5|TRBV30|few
CAWSTGGQPQHF
TGTGCCTGGTCGACAGGGGGACAGCCCCAGCATTTT
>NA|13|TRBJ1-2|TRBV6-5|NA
CASSRGSVEGYTF
TGTGCCAGCAGCCGGGGAAGTGTGGAGGGCTACACCTTC
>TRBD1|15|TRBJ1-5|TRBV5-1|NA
CASSRQGDPNQPQHF
TGCGCCAGCAGCCGACAGGGAGACCCCAATCAGCCCCAGCATTTT
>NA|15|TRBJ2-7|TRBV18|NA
CASSPPAGISYEQYF
TGTGCCAGCTCACCACCCGCGGGTATCTCCTACGAGCAGTACTTC
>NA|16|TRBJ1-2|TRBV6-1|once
CASSEAQGTAVYGYTF
TGTGCCAGCAGTGAAGCGCAAGGAACAGCCGTCTATGGCTACACCTTC
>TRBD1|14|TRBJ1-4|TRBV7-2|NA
CASTQGVTNEKLFF
TGTGCCAGCACCCAGGGGGTAACTAATGAAAAACTGTTTTTT
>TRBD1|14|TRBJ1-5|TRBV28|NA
CASSKDRGHRSQHF
TGTGCCAGCAGTAAGGACAGGGGCCATAGGTCCCAGCATTTT
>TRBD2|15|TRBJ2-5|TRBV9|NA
CASSVGLAAGETQYF
TGTGCCAGCAGCGTAGGACTAGCGGCGGGGGAGACCCAGTACTTC
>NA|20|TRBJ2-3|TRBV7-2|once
CASSLAPLRSAGMPTDTQYF
TGTGCCAGCAGCTTAGCGCCGTTACGATCTGCGGGAATGCCCACAGATACGCAGTATTTT
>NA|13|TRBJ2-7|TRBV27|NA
CASSSLDTYEQYF
TGTGCCAGCAGTAGTTTAGACACCTACGAGCAGTACTTC
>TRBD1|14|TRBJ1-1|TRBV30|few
CAWRGTGVWTEAFF
TGTGCCTGGAGGGGAACAGGGGTTTGGACTGAAGCTTTCTTT
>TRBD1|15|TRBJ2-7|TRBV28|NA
CASSSPGQKQYEQYF
TGTGCCAGCAGTTCCCCGGGACAGAAACAGTACGAGCAGTACTTC
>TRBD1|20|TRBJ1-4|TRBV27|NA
CASSSRTGGAGLVTNEKLFF
TGTGCCAGCAGTTCCCGGACAGGGGGCGCCGGTTTGGTAACTAATGAAAAACTGTTTTTT
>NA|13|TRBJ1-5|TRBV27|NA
CASKRAEEQPQHF
TGTGCCAGCAAGAGGGCAGAAGAACAGCCCCAGCATTTT